This is a list of T cell receptor beta chains from one sample in a study of blood T cell repertoires in COVID-19. Some clones are missing from TCRdb's copy, which holds only in-frame ones; the method was immunoSEQ multiplex PCR. The sample carries around 160,000 clones, around 86% recorded once. The source material was peripheral blood. All receptors derive from a man in his 60s with acute or convalescent COVID-19. Both conserved end residues are part of each CDR3. Each record gives: V gene, clone size, J gene, D gene, CDR3 protein. A D gene is named only where the DNA matches it firmly. The size entry is marked missing in some rows and otherwise reads once, few, many or a size class.

TRBV28	-	TRBJ2-3	TRBD2	CASSTLAGAGDTQYF
TRBV7-6	-	TRBJ2-3	-	CASSLAPQFTDTQYF
TRBV6-6	once	TRBJ2-5	TRBD2	CASSQRGWEETQYF
TRBV18	-	TRBJ2-3	TRBD2	CASSPTAGGVSSTDTQYF
TRBV2	-	TRBJ1-6	-	CASSNSGGGNSPLHF
TRBV12-2	few	TRBJ2-7	-	CASRSAGDRDYEQYF
TRBV5-1	-	TRBJ1-1	-	CASSLRGGPNTEAFF
TRBV7-2	-	TRBJ2-7	-	CASSSYRERSYEQYF
TRBV2	-	TRBJ2-4	-	CASTPSRGSGNIQYF
TRBV18	-	TRBJ2-1	TRBD1	CASSATGLRGNEQFF
TRBV28	-	TRBJ1-1	TRBD1	CASTFRTGGWTEAFF
TRBV28	-	TRBJ2-3	TRBD2	CASSSRLAGGITDTQYF
TRBV7-9	-	TRBJ2-5	-	CASSLGAVRAETQYF
TRBV6-1	-	TRBJ1-2	-	CASSEMGKNYGYTF
TRBV11-2	-	TRBJ2-7	-	CASSFSGGEQYF
TRBV2	once	TRBJ2-1	TRBD1	CASRYRDRFYNEQFF
TRBV10-3	-	TRBJ1-1	-	CAISEWGGTEAFF
TRBV3-1/TRBV3-2	-	TRBJ1-5	-	CASSQAGRPQHF
TRBV19	-	TRBJ2-3	TRBD1	CASRSRDRGGDTQYF
TRBV5-4	few	TRBJ2-7	-	CASSRTGYEQYF
TRBV28	once	TRBJ1-5	-	CASRGGGAYLSNQPQHF
TRBV27	-	TRBJ2-1	TRBD2	CASVGGSGPSSYNEQFF
TRBV6-1	-	TRBJ1-6	-	CASSDRSTIPLALHF
TRBV5-4	-	TRBJ2-5	TRBD2	CASSRSGRETQYF
TRBV18	-	TRBJ1-2	-	CASSQTGIYYGYTF
TRBV5-6	-	TRBJ2-3	-	CASSFAAGMSDTQYF
TRBV7-8	-	TRBJ1-6	TRBD1	CASSLPAGGNSPLHF
TRBV9	once	TRBJ2-1	TRBD2	CASSTSGGSYNEQFF
TRBV5-1	-	TRBJ2-2	TRBD1	CASSLALLDRVDTGELFF
TRBV6-6	-	TRBJ1-2	-	CASSYSGRPTLVGYTF
TRBV30	-	TRBJ2-7	-	CAYSARTAGDEQYF
TRBV19	once	TRBJ1-2	-	CASSAGLTLLRYTF
TRBV7-9	-	TRBJ2-7	TRBD2	CASSPRLAGVSYEQYF
TRBV11-3	-	TRBJ2-7	-	CASKGYRAQYF
TRBV12-3/TRBV12-4	-	TRBJ1-5	TRBD1	CASSFYRGQPQHF
TRBV5-1	few	TRBJ2-2	-	CASRQTPGAGELFF
TRBV27	-	TRBJ1-2	-	CASSLSSGVGRNGYTF
TRBV29-1	-	TRBJ2-7	-	CSAQGVLGGTYEQYF
TRBV27	-	TRBJ1-1	-	CASRSNTEAFF
TRBV2	-	TRBJ2-5	-	CASSVVARETQYF
TRBV5-6	once	TRBJ2-2	-	CASSPRWPGELFF
TRBV5-1	-	TRBJ2-7	TRBD2	CASSLPSGYEQYF
TRBV4-2	-	TRBJ2-7	-	CASSARLSYEQYF
TRBV30	-	TRBJ2-7	TRBD2	CAWQTSGRSEQYF
TRBV27	once	TRBJ2-1	TRBD2	CASSRSGRAYLNEQFF
TRBV18	few	TRBJ1-6	-	CASSPPGAKNNSPLHF
TRBV5-4	-	TRBJ2-2	-	CASSRTSRGGARGPGELFF
TRBV11-3	-	TRBJ1-1	TRBD1	CASSRGGKNTEAFF
TRBV29-1	few	TRBJ2-2	-	CSVDFSTGELFF
TRBV6-1	-	TRBJ2-2	-	CASSENTGYAGELFF
TRBV3-1/TRBV3-2	-	TRBJ2-1	TRBD2	CASSETSGKGEQFF
TRBV5-1	-	TRBJ2-1	TRBD2	CASSLDVRRYTSGKWYEQFF